The T cell receptor beta chain under discussion was sequenced for a study of blood T cell repertoires in COVID-19. Study overall: Samples taken during acute and convalescent COVID-19 were collected in the United States, Italy and Spain. PBMCs, B-cell-depleted T cells, or T cells provided the cDNA or gDNA that made up the material.

Generated by immunoSEQ multiplex PCR, the TCRdb table keeps only in-frame clones and is missing some. The repertoire consists of 150,000 to 200,000 clones, with 60% to 80% occurring once and the leading ten covering 13% to 15%. Germline values: CDR1 SNHLY, CDR2 FYNNEI. The CDR3 has 17 amino acids. Trimming cost V 1 base and J 2 bases; bases outside gene matches: 7. In terms of age and location, participants ranged from roughly 18 to 90 years and lived in 24 US areas. The specimen sequenced was PBMCs or T cells enriched from blood (not recorded which). The chain recombines TRBV2 with TRBJ2-2, with 7 bases lining up with TRBD2. This clonotype was obtained from a man aged 55 to 69 who had been exposed to COVID-19. CDR3 sequence: CASSEVGAGVNTGELFF. The CDR3 DNA reads TGTGCCAGCAGTGAAGTTGGGGCGGGAGTAAACACCGGGGAGCTGTTTTTT.